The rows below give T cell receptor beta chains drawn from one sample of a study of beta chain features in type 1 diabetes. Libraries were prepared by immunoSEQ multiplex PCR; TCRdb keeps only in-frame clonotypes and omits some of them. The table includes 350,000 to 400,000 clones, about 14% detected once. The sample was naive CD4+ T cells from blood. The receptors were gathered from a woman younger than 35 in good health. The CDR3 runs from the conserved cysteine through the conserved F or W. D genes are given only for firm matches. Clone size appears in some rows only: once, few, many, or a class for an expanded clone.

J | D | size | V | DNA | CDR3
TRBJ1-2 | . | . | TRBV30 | TGTGCCTGGAGTGTACCTTTTACCTTTAGGGAGGGAGGCTACACCTTC | CAWSVPFTFREGGYTF
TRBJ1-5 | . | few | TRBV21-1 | TGTGCCAGCAGCAAAGATGCAGGGGAGAGCAATCAGCCCCAGCATTTT | CASSKDAGESNQPQHF
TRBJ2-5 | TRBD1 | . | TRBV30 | TGTGCCTGGAGTCTTGGACAGGCCGCCCAAGAGACCCAGTACTTC | CAWSLGQAAQETQYF
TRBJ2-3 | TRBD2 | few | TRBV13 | TGTGCCAGCAGCCCCGGGACTAGGGTTGTGGCAGATACGCAGTATTTT | CASSPGTRVVADTQYF
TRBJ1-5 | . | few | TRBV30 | TGTGCCTGGAGTGAGGACAGTAGCAATCAGCCCCAGCATTTT | CAWSEDSSNQPQHF
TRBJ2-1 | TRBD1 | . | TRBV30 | TGTGCCTGGAACCGGGACAGAGCCTACAATGAGCAGTTCTTC | CAWNRDRAYNEQFF
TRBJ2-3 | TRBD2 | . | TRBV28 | TGTGCCAGCAGTTCACCCGGGACTAGCGGGAGAGGAGATACGCAGTATTTT | CASSSPGTSGRGDTQYF
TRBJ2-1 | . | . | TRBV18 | TGTGCCAGCTCACCAGGGCGGGAAAACGAGCAGTTCTTC | CASSPGRENEQFF
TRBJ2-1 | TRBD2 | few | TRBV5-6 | TGTGCCAGCAGCTTGTCTAGCGGGAGGGTCGGTGGCGATGAGCAGTTCTTC | CASSLSSGRVGGDEQFF
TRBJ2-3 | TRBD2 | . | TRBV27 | TGTGCCAGCAGACGAAGCGGGAGGGGGACAGATACGCAGTATTTT | CASRRSGRGTDTQYF
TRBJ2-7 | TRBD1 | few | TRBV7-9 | TGTGCCAGCAGCTTAGCCCTGGACAGGTTTGACGAGCAGTACTTC | CASSLALDRFDEQYF
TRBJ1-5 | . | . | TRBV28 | TGTGCCAGCAGAACCACAAATCAGCCCCAGCATTTT | CASRTTNQPQHF
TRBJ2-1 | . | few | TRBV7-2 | TGTGCCAGCAGCCATGGACAGTCTTACAATGAGCAGTTCTTC | CASSHGQSYNEQFF
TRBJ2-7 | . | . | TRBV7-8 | TGTGCCAGCAGCCCCTTGACTAGTACCCCTTCGCAGTACTTC | CASSPLTSTPSQYF
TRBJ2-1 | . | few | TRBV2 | TGTGCCAGCAGTCTGGACGCACCCGGGGTCAATGAGCAGTTCTTC | CASSLDAPGVNEQFF
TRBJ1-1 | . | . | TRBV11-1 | TGTGCCAGCAGCCCAGACACGAACACTGAAGCTTTCTTT | CASSPDTNTEAFF
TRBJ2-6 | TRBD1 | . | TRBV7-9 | TGTGCCAGCAGCTTAGAAGGGACAGGGGGCTCTGGGGCCAACGTCCTGACTTTC | CASSLEGTGGSGANVLTF
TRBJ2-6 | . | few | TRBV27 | TGTGCCAGCAGTCTAACTCAGGGGGTCCTGACTTTC | CASSLTQGVLTF
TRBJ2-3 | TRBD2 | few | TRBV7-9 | TGTGCCAGCGCCGATAGCGGGACTGCAGATACGCAGTATTTT | CASADSGTADTQYF
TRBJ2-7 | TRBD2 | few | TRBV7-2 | TGTGCCAGCAGCTTAGGGTTAGCGGGAAGCCACGAGCAGTACTTC | CASSLGLAGSHEQYF
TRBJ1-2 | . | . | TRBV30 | TGTGCCTGGAGTATAACCTCCCCGGCAGGGCCCCATACCTTC | CAWSITSPAGPHTF
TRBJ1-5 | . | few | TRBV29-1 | TGCAGCGTGCCCGACAGCCTCCTTCTGCACTATCAGCCCCAGCATTTT | CSVPDSLLLHYQPQHF
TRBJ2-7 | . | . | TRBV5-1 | TGCGCCAGCAGCTTTACCTACAGTGCCGGGAGTTACGAGCAGTACTTC | CASSFTYSAGSYEQYF
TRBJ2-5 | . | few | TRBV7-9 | TGTGCCAGCAGCTTAGGCCACCGGCAAGAGACCCAGTACTTC | CASSLGHRQETQYF
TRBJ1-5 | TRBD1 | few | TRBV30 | TGTGCCTGGGGGACGACAGGGGTTTCCAATCAGCCCCAGCATTTT | CAWGTTGVSNQPQHF
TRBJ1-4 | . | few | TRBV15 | TGTGCCACCAGCAGAGTTCAAGAAAAACTGTTTTTT | CATSRVQEKLFF
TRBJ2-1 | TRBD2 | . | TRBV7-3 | TGTGCCAGCAGCTTCGGGACTAGCGGGAGGAATGAGCAGTTCTTC | CASSFGTSGRNEQFF
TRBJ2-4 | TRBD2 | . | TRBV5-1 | TGCGCCAGCAGCTGGCGGGAGGAGGGAGTTATCGCCAAAAACATTCAGTACTTC | CASSWREEGVIAKNIQYF
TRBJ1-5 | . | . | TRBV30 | TGTGCCTGCACCGACGGGGACTCCAATCAGCCCCAGCATTTT | CACTDGDSNQPQHF
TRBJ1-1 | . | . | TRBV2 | TGTGCCAGCAGGGGAGGCAGGATGAACACTGAAGCTTTCTTT | CASRGGRMNTEAFF
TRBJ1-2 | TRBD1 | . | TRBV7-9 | TGTGCCATTCCTAAGGGTTCCAACAGGGGGCTTGGCTACACCTTC | CAIPKGSNRGLGYTF
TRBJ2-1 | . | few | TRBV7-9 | TGTGCCAGCAGCTTACGAGGTAGGGCGGGCAGCTCCTACAATGAGCAGTTCTTC | CASSLRGRAGSSYNEQFF
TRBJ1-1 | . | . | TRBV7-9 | TGTGCCAGCAGCCCCAGGGGCGACGACACTGAAGCTTTCTTT | CASSPRGDDTEAFF
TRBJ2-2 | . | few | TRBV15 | TGTGCCACCAGCAGAGTCCCCAGAAACACCGGGGAGCTGTTTTTT | CATSRVPRNTGELFF
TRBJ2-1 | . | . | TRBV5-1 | TGCGCCAGCAGCTTTAGAGGCCCAATGTCCTACAATGAGCAGTTCTTC | CASSFRGPMSYNEQFF
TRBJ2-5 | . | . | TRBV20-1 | TGCAGTGCTAGAGATCTTCAGACCCAGTACTTC | CSARDLQTQYF
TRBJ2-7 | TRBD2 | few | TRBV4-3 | TGCGCCAGCAGCCAAGTAGACGGGACTAGCTCCTACGAGCAGTACTTC | CASSQVDGTSSYEQYF
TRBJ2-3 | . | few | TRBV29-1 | TGCAGCGTTGGAGTTACTTCCACAGATACGCAGTATTTT | CSVGVTSTDTQYF
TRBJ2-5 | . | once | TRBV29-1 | TGCAGCGTTACGACTAATGGGGAGACCCAGTACTTC | CSVTTNGETQYF
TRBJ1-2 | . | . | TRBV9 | TGTGCCAGCAGCGTAACGGCCGACAGAAACTATGGCTACACCTTC | CASSVTADRNYGYTF
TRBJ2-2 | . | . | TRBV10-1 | TGCGCCAGCAGTCCAGGGGATCCCCCCACCGGGGAGCTGTTTTTT | CASSPGDPPTGELFF
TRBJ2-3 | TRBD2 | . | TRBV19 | TGTGCCACTTCCACGGGAGGTACAGATACGCAGTATTTT | CATSTGGTDTQYF
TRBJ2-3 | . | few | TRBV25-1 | TGTGCCAGCAGTGACCCCAGGGGGGCAGATACGCAGTATTTT | CASSDPRGADTQYF